The subject of this entry is one T cell receptor beta chain. The antigen is unknown. The donors were part of the validation cohort, which consisted of 120 subjects and was separate from the first cohort of 666 subjects. Generated by immunoSEQ multiplex PCR, the TCRdb table keeps only in-frame clones and is missing some. The repertoire has under 140,000 clones, approximately 89% of them found once; the top ten carry around 1.9%. This sample was taken from a study of cytomegalovirus exposure and HLA in healthy donors. Study at large: Per a later analysis, the 666 first-cohort and approximately 120 validation repertoires shared one platform. Study-level results: Accounts indicate the classifier identified cytomegalovirus status with strong specificity and sensitivity. The study put 160 or so TCR beta chains on its list as cytomegalovirus-associated.

CDR3 length: 14 amino acids. Germline V gene sequence: CDR1 LNHDA, CDR2 SQIVND (reference sequence). V was cut by 5 bases and J by 4 bases, with 14 bases left in between. This receptor was identified in a woman aged 18-29 years in good health and CMV-seronegative. This rearrangement joins TRBV19 to TRBJ1-1; D unclear. Sequencing was performed on PBMCs. CDR3 nucleotide sequence: TGTGCCAGTAGTCGAGGGAGTCCATCCACTGAAGCTTTCTTT. Its translation: CASSRGSPSTEAFF.